Below are 17 T cell receptor beta chains sequenced from a single sample in a study of Ad26.COV2.S vaccination and SARS-CoV-2 variants. Indicated treatment: approximately 18 received Ad26.COV2.S at low or high dose, single or two shots; about 5 received placebo; per-sample allocation not given. After the first vaccine or placebo injection, samples were drawn on day 63. Sequencing used immunoSEQ multiplex PCR; TCRdb keeps in-frame clones, though not all of them. The sample has about 680,000 clones; roughly 90% are singletons. This sample comprised peripheral blood, obtained in a trial of Ad26.COV2.S vaccine versus placebo. These receptors were obtained from a person between 18 and 65 years old who received the Ad26.COV2.S COVID-19 vaccine or a placebo.

The chain uses TRBV7-6 and TRBJ2-3, with 8 bases fitting TRBD1. The CDR3 loop spans 18 amino acids. Germline CDR1 is SGHVS and CDR2 is FNYEAQ. The V and J ends lost 1 base and 1 base, in that order; junction bases with no gene match: 10. The CDR3 sequence is CASSLEPPGQVGTDTQYF. The CDR3 nucleotides are TGTGCCAGCAGCTTAGAGCCCCCGGGACAGGTTGGCACAGATACGCAGTATTTT.

In nucleotides, the CDR3 is TGCAGCGTATCCCTTAACGCAGGGGGCACAGATACGCAGTATTTT. Translation: CSVSLNAGGTDTQYF. V usage is TRBV29-1 and J usage is TRBJ2-3; possible D gene TRBD1, 6 bases. Per the germline V gene, CDR1 is SQVTM and CDR2 is ANQGSEA. V lost 6 bases, J lost 1 base, and 17 bases lay in between. The CDR3 is 15 amino acids.

This clone was counted a single time. V gene TRBV6-5 combines with J gene TRBJ2-7, with D tentatively TRBD2 (7 bases). CDR3 length: 15 residues. V lost 3 bases and J lost 2, with 14 bases in between. Looked up from germline, CDR1 is MNHEY and CDR2 is SVGAGI. CDR3: CASSYGGAGTYEQYF. As DNA, the CDR3 is TGTGCCAGCAGTTATGGGGGGGCGGGTACCTACGAGCAGTACTTC.

This clone was observed at least ten times. The genes are TRBV2 and TRBJ2-7; 8 bases are a match to TRBD2. In germline, CDR1 is SNHLY, CDR2 FYNNEI. The CDR3 contains 13 residues. The J segment lost 5 bases and the V segment lost 8 bases, leaving 8 bases of the junction unmatched. In nucleotides, the CDR3 is TGTGCCAGCCGGGAGGGGGGGCCCCACGAGCAGTACTTC. Its protein is CASREGGPHEQYF.

The rearrangement uses TRBV7-6 and TRBJ2-1; 12 nucleotides agree with TRBD2. Germline CDR1 reads SGHVS; CDR2 reads FNYEAQ. The ends lost 3 bases at V and 6 bases at J; junction bases unmatched: 6. There are 16 residues in the CDR3. CDR3: CASSLRLAGGTNEQFF. CDR3 nucleotides: TGTGCCAGCAGCTTGAGGCTAGCGGGGGGGACCAATGAGCAGTTCTTC.

The rearrangement joins TRBV28 to TRBJ1-6; weak D call: TRBD1 (5 bases). The germline V gene encodes CDR1 MDHEN and CDR2 SYDVKM. The CDR3 consists of 12 residues. V lost 7 bases to trimming and J lost 14 bases, with 15 bases between them. CDR3 in amino acids: CASKEGTGSLHF. As DNA, the CDR3 is TGTGCCAGCAAAGAGGGGACGGGCTCCCTCCACTTT.

The chain is built from TRBV10-3 and TRBJ2-7; possible D gene TRBD2, 5 bases. Germline V lookup: CDR1 ENHRY, CDR2 SYGVKD. Trimming shortened V by 3 bases and J by 3 bases, and 6 bases separated the two germline ends. This CDR3 comprises 12 residues. The DNA of the CDR3 is TGTGCCATCAGTGAAGAGGGCTACGAGCAGTACTTC. It is translated as CAISEEGYEQYF.

The chain uses TRBV6-6 and TRBJ2-1; D may be TRBD1 (6 bases). The CDR3 extends over 14 amino acids. The germline V gene has CDR1 MNHNY and CDR2 SVGAGI (reference sequence). V was trimmed by 6 bases and J by 3 bases, leaving 12 bases between them. The CDR3 sequence is CASRGASRYNEQFF. CDR3 DNA: TGTGCCAGCAGGGGGGCTAGCCGCTACAATGAGCAGTTCTTC.

This clone was observed a handful of times. V is TRBV19 and J is TRBJ1-1; maybe TRBD1 (5 bases). Germline V gene sequence: CDR1 LNHDA, CDR2 SQIVND (reference sequence). The CDR3 spans 12 residues. Trimming pared 10 bases from V and 0 bases from J, leaving 9 bases between. The CDR3 region is CATGGLNTEAFF. As DNA, the CDR3 is TGTGCCACGGGGGGACTGAACACTGAAGCTTTCTTT.

The chain joins TRBV18 to TRBJ1-2; 11 bases line up with TRBD1. Germline V gene data show CDR1 as KGHSH and CDR2 as LQKENI. The CDR3 has 16 residues. V shed 5 bases, J shed 4 bases, and the junction held 9 bases outside the gene matches. Here the CDR3 reads CASSESPGTGGYGYTF. The DNA for the CDR3 is TGTGCCAGCTCAGAATCCCCCGGGACAGGGGGCTATGGCTACACCTTC.

The rearrangement uses TRBV29-1 and TRBJ1-1; tentative D call: TRBD1 (5 bases). Trimming took 7 bases from V and 8 from J, leaving 11 bases between them. The CDR3 runs 10 residues. Germline lookup yields CDR1 SQVTM and CDR2 ANQGSEA. CDR3 sequence (DNA): TGCAGCGGTAGGACAACAGAAGCTTTCTTT. Protein: CSGRTTEAFF.

This clone was found a few times. The chain links TRBV5-4 to TRBJ1-5; maybe TRBD1 (6 bases). V dropped 3 bases and J dropped 6 bases, with 13 bases sitting between them. CDR1 SGHNT and CDR2 YYREEE come from the germline V gene (reference sequence). The CDR3 is 14 amino acids. The CDR3 reads CASSSQGEGQPQHF. The CDR3 DNA sequence: TGTGCCAGCAGCTCACAGGGAGAAGGTCAGCCCCAGCATTTT.

V is TRBV5-8 and J is TRBJ2-6; no clear D. The germline V gene encodes CDR1 SGHTS and CDR2 YDEGEE. The CDR3 sequence is 15 residues long. Trimming stripped 0 bases from V and 2 bases from J, with 6 bases between. This chain's CDR3 is CASSLAGTGANVLTF. The CDR3 coding sequence is TGTGCCAGCAGCTTGGCCGGTACTGGGGCCAACGTCCTGACTTTC.

The chain joins TRBV25-1 to TRBJ1-2; 7 bases match TRBD1. The germline V gene has CDR1 MGHDK and CDR2 SYGVNS. The CDR3 contains 14 residues. J was trimmed by 4 bases and V by 0 bases; bases with no gene match: 2. The CDR3 protein is CASSEYDRAYGYTF. The CDR3 DNA is TGTGCCAGCAGTGAATACGACAGGGCCTATGGCTACACCTTC.

Remarks on this clone: The same CDR3 can be traced to other DNA sequences in this sample. The rearrangement joins TRBV12-3 or TRBV12-4 to TRBJ2-7; D unclear. The CDR3 contains 11 residues. V was trimmed by 5 bases and J by 4 bases, leaving 6 bases between them. CDR3 protein: CASSEGYEQYF. Here the CDR3 DNA reads TGTGCCAGCAGTGAAGGGTACGAGCAGTACTTC.

The chain recombines TRBV7-8 with TRBJ2-1; 11 bases agree with TRBD2. Germline V CDR1 and CDR2: SGHVS, FQNEAQ. The V gene end was trimmed by 3 bases and the J gene end by 8 bases; junction bases not matched to a gene: 9. CDR3 length: 16 residues. CDR3 DNA sequence: TGTGCCAGCAGCTTTGTTAGCGGGGGGGCCTGGGATGAGCAGTTCTTC. It codes for CASSFVSGGAWDEQFF.

This chain connects TRBV5-4 to TRBJ2-7, with 12 bases matching TRBD2. The V gene end was trimmed by 3 bases and the J gene end by 7 bases; junction bases not matched to a gene: 5. Germline V gives CDR1 SGHNT, CDR2 YYREEE (reference sequence). The CDR3 spans 14 residues. The CDR3 region is CASSSSGRALEQYF. In DNA form, the CDR3 reads TGTGCCAGCAGCTCTAGCGGGAGGGCCTTAGAGCAGTACTTC. The entire variable domain, with the rest obtained from reference TRBV5-4 and TRBJ2-7, is as follows: ETGVTQSPTHLIKTRGQQVTLRCSSQSGHNTVSWYQQALGQGPQFIFQYYREEENGRGNFPPRFSGLQFPNYSSELNVNALELDDSALYLCASSSSGRALEQYFGPGTRLTVT.